Each of the 32 T cell receptor beta chains below was sequenced from the same sample in a study of blood T cells in healthy people across ages. A second PCR, run for about 6 to 11 cycles, used a sample-barcoded 5' primer plus a J-beta primer mix. Via MiXCR, TCRdb re-called the 5' RACE reads, giving one row per CDR3 protein. The table lists about 1.8 million distinct CDR3 sequences, about 50% of them singletons. Sequenced sample: blood. These receptors were obtained from a woman in her 40s in good health.

This clonotype was seen a few times. The V gene is TRBV9, the J gene TRBJ2-1, with D hard to call. This CDR3 spans 13 amino acids. With 4 bases removed from V and 2 bases from J, the gap between germline ends came to 7 bases. Germline lookup yields CDR1 SGDLS and CDR2 YYNGEE. The CDR3 region has the DNA TGTGCCAGCAGCCCCCTTACCTACAATGAGCAGTTCTTC. Protein sequence: CASSPLTYNEQFF.

The chain uses TRBV14 and TRBJ1-4, with no clear D. This CDR3 is 16 amino acids long. CDR1 SGHDN and CDR2 FVKESK come from the germline V gene. The ends were cut back, 0 bases at V and 7 bases at J, with 15 bases in the middle. The CDR3 nucleotides read TGTGCCAGCAGCCAAGATATAAGGGCCGAGGGTGAAAAACTGTTTTTT. As protein: CASSQDIRAEGEKLFF. The full variable domain, in which reference TRBV14 and TRBJ1-4 provide the parts outside the CDR3, is EAGVTQFPSHSVIEKGQTVTLRCDPISGHDNLYWYRRVMGKEIKFLLHFVKESKQDESGMPNNRFLAERTGGTYSTLKVQPAELEDSGVYFCASSQDIRAEGEKLFFGSGTQLSVL.

The chain links TRBV20-1 to TRBJ1-5, with D tentatively TRBD1 (5 bases). From germline, CDR1 is DFQATT and CDR2 SNEGSKA (reference sequence). The CDR3 spans 10 residues. The ends were cut back, 7 bases at V and 7 bases at J, with 8 bases in the middle. CDR3 protein: CSVRDQPQHF. CDR3 sequence (DNA): TGCAGTGTCAGGGACCAGCCCCAGCATTTT.

This clonotype came up many times. The J gene is TRBJ2-5, the V gene TRBV29-1, with D hard to call. The V gene's germline CDR1 is SQVTM and CDR2 ANQGSEA. Trimming cost V 3 bases and J 1 base, with 12 bases left between them. There are 14 residues in the CDR3. CDR3: CSVDGQRGQETQYF. CDR3 DNA: TGCAGCGTTGATGGGCAGCGAGGCCAAGAGACCCAGTACTTC.

About this clonotype: A much larger clone differs from this one at a single base, so this may be a read error. This chain connects TRBV7-3 to TRBJ2-1, with 7 bases lining up with TRBD1. The germline gives CDR1 SGHTA, CDR2 FQGTGA. The CDR3 spans 13 residues. The CDR3 sequence is CASGLTGYNEQFF. CDR3 DNA sequence: TGTGCCAGCGGCTTGACAGGGTACAATGAGCAGTTCTTC.

The chain employs TRBV7-2 and TRBJ1-5; no definite D call. This CDR3 comprises 15 residues. V gave up 0 bases and J gave up 6 bases, with 12 bases separating them. CDR1 and CDR2 from the germline V gene are SGHTA and FQGNSA. The CDR3 nucleotides read TGTGCCAGCAGCTTAGCTATGCGTAGCGGTCAGCCCCAGCATTTT. Translating gives CASSLAMRSGQPQHF.

J is TRBJ2-5 and V is TRBV7-2; D is undetermined. The germline CDR1 and CDR2 sequences are SGHTA and FQGNSA. V was clipped by 2 bases and J by 1 base, with 17 bases between them. The CDR3 has 17 amino acids. The CDR3 sequence: CASSLRGRTYIQETQYF. Here the CDR3 DNA reads TGTGCCAGCAGCTTACGAGGTCGCACTTACATCCAAGAGACCCAGTACTTC.

The chain links TRBV7-9 to TRBJ2-6, with D unclear. V was cut by 1 base and J by 0 bases, with 10 bases left in between. There are 17 residues in the CDR3. Germline V gene lookup returns CDR1 SEHNR and CDR2 FQNEAQ (reference sequence). CDR3 coding DNA: TGTGCCAGCAGCTTAGTCGGCGGAAGCTCTGGGGCCAACGTCCTGACTTTC. It yields the protein CASSLVGGSSGANVLTF.

Only a few counts were recorded for this clonotype. The rearrangement uses TRBV2 and TRBJ1-2; D is perhaps TRBD1 (5 bases). Trimming removed 5 bases at V and 3 bases at J, with 13 bases between. The germline CDR1 and CDR2 sequences are SNHLY and FYNNEI. The length of the CDR3 is 14 residues. The CDR3 DNA reads as TGTGCCAGCAGTTCCGGCACCAGGGACTATGGCTACACCTTC. It codes for CASSSGTRDYGYTF.

The chain links TRBV7-8 to TRBJ1-2, with 8 positions matching TRBD1. Trimming removed 0 bases from V and 9 bases from J; junction bases left unmatched: 15. CDR1 and CDR2 (germline): SGHVS, FQNEAQ. The length of the CDR3 is 17 residues. CDR3: CASSLAIGAGGFCCYTF. The CDR3 nucleotides are TGTGCCAGCAGCTTAGCCATAGGGGCAGGGGGCTTTTGCTGCTACACCTTC.

This clonotype was recorded a few times. This sequence joins TRBV7-2 and TRBJ1-1; the match to TRBD1 covers 8 bases. From germline, CDR1 is SGHTA and CDR2 FQGNSA. V shed 1 base and J 5 bases; nucleotides not matched to a gene: 6. This CDR3 comprises 15 residues. This CDR3 is CASSLGTGFRTEAFF. CDR3 in DNA: TGTGCCAGCAGCTTAGGGACAGGGTTTAGGACTGAAGCTTTCTTT.

CDR3 in DNA: TGTGCCGGCACTCGTAGCTCCTACGAGCAGTACTTC. It translates to CAGTRSSYEQYF. This rearrangement joins TRBV25-1 to TRBJ2-7; D not resolved. The CDR3 length is 12 residues. V was shortened by 11 bases and J by 0 bases, with 11 bases between the two germline ends. CDR1 is MGHDK, CDR2 SYGVNS, per germline.

CDR3 nucleotide sequence: TGTGCCAGCAGCTTTCAGCGGGGGGCCTACCAAGAGACCCAGTACTTC. Protein sequence: CASSFQRGAYQETQYF. The chain combines TRBV5-4 with TRBJ2-5; the match to TRBD2 covers 9 bases. Trimming cost V 2 bases and J 0 bases; bases outside gene matches: 5. CDR1 and CDR2 (germline): SGHNT, YYREEE (reference sequence). The CDR3 loop spans 16 amino acids.

The sample holds a few counts of this clonotype. The chain is built from TRBV20-1 and TRBJ1-6, with a weak D call TRBD1 (5 bases). V lost 6 bases, J lost 8 bases, and 8 bases lay in between. CDR3 length: 11 amino acids. The germline V gene has CDR1 DFQATT and CDR2 SNEGSKA (reference sequence). CDR3 in amino acids: CSAVRDSPLHF. The CDR3, as DNA: TGCAGTGCAGTCAGGGATTCACCCCTCCACTTT.

In its sample, this clonotype was seen once. This chain uses TRBV29-1 with TRBJ2-3, with a possible D match to TRBD2 (6 bases). Germline V gene lookup returns CDR1 SQVTM and CDR2 ANQGSEA. There are 17 residues in the CDR3. V lost 8 bases, J lost 1 base, and 25 bases lay in between. This chain's CDR3 is CSLSGFPGDSGTDTQYF. The CDR3 DNA reads TGCAGCCTCTCTGGCTTCCCCGGGGACTCGGGCACAGATACGCAGTATTTT.

This clonotype turned up a few times. The rearrangement uses TRBV28 and TRBJ2-3, with 9 bases identical to TRBD1. Trimming took 7 bases from V and 6 from J; bases not matched to a gene: 17. CDR1 is MDHEN and CDR2 is SYDVKM in the germline V gene. The CDR3 is 17 residues long. The CDR3 is CASTLGEQGAMGDTQYF. The CDR3 DNA is TGTGCCAGCACTCTGGGGGAACAGGGGGCTATGGGGGATACGCAGTATTTT.

This rearrangement joins TRBV7-6 to TRBJ2-1; TRBD1 matches 9 bases. This CDR3 is 16 amino acids long. J gave up 9 bases and V 4 bases, and 13 bases lay outside the gene matches. Germline CDR1 SGHVS, CDR2 FNYEAQ. CDR3 bases: TGTGCCAGCAGCTCACCCGGGACAGGGATTCTGGCTGAGCAGTTCTTC. It yields the protein CASSSPGTGILAEQFF.

This chain joins TRBV4-3 and TRBJ1-1; 7 positions agree with TRBD1. Germline V gene sequence: CDR1 LGHNA, CDR2 YSLEER. J gave up 0 bases and V 5 bases, and 24 bases lay outside the gene matches. The CDR3 runs 21 residues. CDR3 sequence reads: CASSKTHRGPELALMNTEAFF. CDR3 in DNA: TGCGCCAGCAGCAAGACGCACAGGGGACCCGAGTTAGCTCTTATGAACACTGAAGCTTTCTTT.

The J gene is TRBJ2-1, the V gene TRBV6-2 or TRBV6-3; 10 nucleotides line up with TRBD1. Germline V gene lookup returns CDR1 MNHEY and CDR2 SVGEGT. Losses at the gene ends were 10 bases for V and 5 bases for J; bases not matched to a gene: 11. The CDR3 is 15 residues long. CDR3 nucleotides: TGTGCCATCCAAGCCCGGGGACAGGGGAACAATGAGCAGTTCTTC. Translated, it gives CAIQARGQGNNEQFF.

The chain employs TRBV5-1 and TRBJ2-7; possibly TRBD1 for D (6 bases). The ends were cut back, 3 bases at V and 7 bases at J, with 17 bases in the middle. Germline assignment: CDR1 SGHRS and CDR2 YFSETQ. CDR3 size: 14 residues. The CDR3 is CASSSRTAYNEQYF. CDR3 bases: TGCGCCAGCAGCTCTAGGACAGCGTACAATGAGCAGTACTTC.

J is TRBJ2-7 and V is TRBV20-1, with 7 bases matching TRBD1. The CDR3 is 15 amino acids. Germline lookup yields CDR1 DFQATT and CDR2 SNEGSKA (reference sequence). V lost 7 bases and J lost 2; bases outside the gene matches: 14. CDR3 DNA sequence: TGCAGTGTCGCAACCCCGGGACAGAGAGCCTACGAGCAGTACTTC. This sequence encodes CSVATPGQRAYEQYF.

This chain uses TRBV18 with TRBJ2-5; possibly TRBD1 or TRBD2 for D (5 bases each). The CDR3 is 13 amino acids. V was cut by 6 bases and J by 4 bases, with 12 bases left in between. The germline V gene has CDR1 KGHSH and CDR2 LQKENI. The CDR3 loop reads CASSLGTLETQYF. The CDR3 nucleotides are TGTGCCAGCTCCCTGGGGACCTTAGAGACCCAGTACTTC.

The gene calls are TRBV20-1 and TRBJ2-5; 7 nucleotides match TRBD1. Germline trimming cut 3 bases from V and 8 bases from J; bases unmatched to any gene: 12. CDR1 and CDR2 from the germline V gene are DFQATT and SNEGSKA (reference sequence). This CDR3 has 14 residues. CDR3 nucleotide sequence: TGCAGTGCTAGTAAGGAGGACAGGTTCAATACCCAGTACTTC. This translates into CSASKEDRFNTQYF.

This clonotype was seen only once. This chain uses TRBV11-2 with TRBJ2-5; 8 bases agree with TRBD2. Trimming removed 8 bases from V and 1 base from J; junction bases left unmatched: 6. The germline V gene encodes CDR1 SGHAT and CDR2 FQNNGV. The CDR3 is 14 amino acids. CDR3 sequence (DNA): TGTGCCAGCTCCGCGGGACTAGTCCAAGAGACCCAGTACTTC. As protein: CASSAGLVQETQYF.

V usage is TRBV6-5 and J usage is TRBJ1-6, with D possibly matching TRBD1 (6 bases). V lost 6 bases and J 5 bases, leaving 14 bases between the germline ends. Germline lookup yields CDR1 MNHEY and CDR2 SVGAGI. This CDR3 has 15 residues. The DNA of the CDR3 is TGTGCCAGCAGCCATCAGGGGATCAATAATTCACCCCTCCACTTT. It encodes CASSHQGINNSPLHF.

This clonotype was counted between two and nine times. DNA for the CDR3: TGTGCTGTTAGTGTAGTAAATGAGCAGTTCTTC. Amino acid sequence: CAVSVVNEQFF. V and J are TRBV6-5 and TRBJ2-1; the D is unclear. CDR1 MNHEY and CDR2 SVGAGI come from the germline V gene. This CDR3 is 11 amino acids long.

The chain employs TRBV5-1 and TRBJ2-1; 8 nucleotides agree with TRBD1. This CDR3 comprises 17 residues. Germline assignment: CDR1 SGHRS and CDR2 YFSETQ. With 5 bases clipped from V and 6 bases from J, the junction kept 16 bases outside the gene matches. The CDR3 is CASRRGVGQGQGNEQFF. CDR3 bases: TGCGCCAGCAGGAGGGGGGTCGGACAGGGTCAAGGCAATGAGCAGTTCTTC.

V and J are TRBV6-2 or TRBV6-3 and TRBJ2-5, with 8 bases matching TRBD2. The CDR3 is 14 residues long. The germline V gene has CDR1 MNHEY and CDR2 SVGEGT. With 5 bases clipped from V and 5 bases from J, the junction kept 7 bases outside the gene matches. Here the CDR3 DNA reads TGTGCCAGCAGTAAACCGGGACTAGTGGAGACCCAGTACTTC. Translated, it gives CASSKPGLVETQYF.

The rearrangement links TRBV20-1 to TRBJ2-7; 7 nucleotides align to TRBD2. The end of the DNA fits TRBJ2-5 better, so the J call may be wrong. In germline, CDR1 is DFQATT, CDR2 SNEGSKA (reference sequence). The CDR3 sequence is 17 residues long. CDR3 region: CSARDRGQRLARETQYF. CDR3 nucleotides: TGCAGTGCTAGAGATCGCGGCCAACGACTAGCAAGAGAGACCCAGTACTTC.

CDR3 DNA sequence: TGTGCCAGCAGTGCCTGGGACAGGGGGTATTCACCCCTCCACTTT. This sequence encodes CASSAWDRGYSPLHF. V is TRBV27 and J is TRBJ1-6; TRBD1 aligns across 11 bases. From germline, CDR1 is MNHEY and CDR2 SMNVEV (reference sequence). The CDR3 spans 15 residues. The ends lost 5 bases at V and 8 bases at J; junction bases unmatched: 5.

The rearrangement joins TRBV7-9 to TRBJ1-1; a possible D gene is TRBD1 (5 bases). Germline loops: CDR1 SEHNR, CDR2 FQNEAQ (reference sequence). The CDR3 covers 14 residues. The V end lost 5 bases, the J end lost 4 bases, and 14 bases lay between the germline ends. The CDR3 nucleotides are TGTGCCAGCAGCCCCCAGGGTCATGGCACTGAAGCTTTCTTT. Translated: CASSPQGHGTEAFF.

This clonotype was observed a few times. The DNA of the CDR3 is TGTGCCAGCAGGTCGACAGAGGGGACGACCCAGTACTTC. Amino acids: CASRSTEGTTQYF. J is TRBJ2-5 and V is TRBV6-5; the D call may be TRBD1 or TRBD2 (5 bases each). Germline loops: CDR1 MNHEY, CDR2 SVGAGI. This CDR3 is built from 13 residues. V lost 6 bases and J 7 bases, leaving 15 bases between the germline ends.